The 15 T cell receptor beta chains reported below all come from one sample, sequenced in a study of T cell changes during pregnancy in multiple sclerosis. Only in-frame clones appear in the TCRdb table, and some are missing; sequencing was by immunoSEQ multiplex PCR. Altogether some 80,000 clones are present, about 93% being singletons, with the ten largest covering about 0.13%. The sequencing used CD4+ T cells from peripheral blood mononuclear cells, collected after pregnancy. The receptor source for this set is a female donor with multiple sclerosis, enrolled in a pregnancy study.

A single count supports this clone. This chain links TRBV15 with TRBJ2-1, with D unclear. Germline CDR1 LNHNV, CDR2 YYDKDF (reference sequence). CDR3 size: 16 residues. Trimming stripped 0 bases from V and 1 base from J, with 10 bases between. The CDR3 loop is CATSRDSPASYNEQFF. The CDR3 DNA is TGTGCCACCAGCAGAGATAGTCCAGCGTCCTACAATGAGCAGTTCTTC.

The rearrangement joins TRBV19 to TRBJ2-1; D unresolved. Germline V gene lookup returns CDR1 LNHDA and CDR2 SQIVND (reference sequence). Trimming stripped 2 bases from V and 4 bases from J, with 6 bases between. The CDR3 runs 13 residues. The CDR3 DNA follows: TGTGCCAGTAGTATACTAGGATACAATGAGCAGTTCTTC. The encoded protein is CASSILGYNEQFF. The variable domain in full, with the rest retrieved from reference TRBV19 and TRBJ2-1, is DGGITQSPKYLFRKEGQNVTLSCEQNLNHDAMYWYRQDPGQGLRLIYYSQIVNDFQKGDIAEGYSVSREKKESFPLTVTSAQKNPTAFYLCASSILGYNEQFFGPGTRLTVL.

This clone appeared a few times. The gene calls are TRBV20-1 and TRBJ1-1, with TRBD1 as a possible D gene (6 bases). CDR3 length: 11 residues. The germline gives CDR1 DFQATT, CDR2 SNEGSKA (reference sequence). Trimming cost V 2 bases and J 8 bases, with 9 bases left between them. The CDR3 nucleotides are TGCAGTGCTAGATTTACAGGGGAAGCTTTCTTT. This encodes CSARFTGEAFF.

The CDR3 region is CASSGRQGSGNEQFF. CDR3 DNA: TGTGCCAGCAGTGGAAGACAGGGTTCGGGAAATGAGCAGTTCTTC. The chain has TRBV6-1 and TRBJ2-1; 7 bases fit TRBD1. The CDR3 is 15 residues long. The J segment lost 7 bases and the V segment lost 4 bases, leaving 10 bases of the junction unmatched. Looked up from germline, CDR1 is MNHNS and CDR2 is SASEGT.

The V gene is TRBV21-1, the J gene TRBJ1-1; TRBD1, the D gene given by the table, was not confirmed from the DNA. TRBV21-1 is flagged as a pseudogene. The CDR3 extends over 13 amino acids. The DNA of the CDR3 is TGTGCCAGCAGTACAGGGGTGAACACTGAAGCTTTCTTT. This translates into CASSTGVNTEAFF.

The sample holds a few counts of this clone. The chain carries TRBV6-5 and TRBJ2-2, with 9 bases lining up with TRBD1. This CDR3 comprises 14 residues. CDR1 is MNHEY, CDR2 SVGAGI, per germline. V lost 7 bases, J lost 4 bases, and 4 bases stayed unmatched. The CDR3 sequence is CASTTGGGTGELFF. The CDR3 DNA is TGTGCCAGCACCACAGGGGGCGGCACCGGGGAGCTGTTTTTT.

The CDR3 reads CASRPGIPYEQYF. DNA for the CDR3: TGTGCCAGCAGGCCAGGGATCCCCTACGAGCAGTACTTC. V usage is TRBV28 and J usage is TRBJ2-7, with D tentatively TRBD1 (5 bases). The CDR3 runs to 13 residues. Germline values: CDR1 MDHEN, CDR2 SYDVKM. The germline V and J ends were trimmed by 6 bases and 2 bases, with 11 bases remaining between them.

V is TRBV28 and J is TRBJ2-5; 11 positions agree with TRBD1. The CDR3 runs to 16 residues. The germline CDR1 and CDR2 sequences are MDHEN and SYDVKM. The V and J ends lost 5 bases and 0 bases, in that order; junction bases with no gene match: 5. CDR3 DNA sequence: TGTGCCAGCAGTAGGGACAGGGGGTCGTACCAAGAGACCCAGTACTTC. This sequence encodes CASSRDRGSYQETQYF.

V usage is TRBV11-2 and J usage is TRBJ1-3; TRBD1 matches 8 bases. Germline assignment: CDR1 SGHAT and CDR2 FQNNGV. V was pared by 5 bases and J by 5 bases, with 14 bases of the junction left unmatched. The CDR3 is 17 residues long. The CDR3 here is CASSPIGGGQGRNTIYF. Here the CDR3 DNA reads TGTGCCAGCAGCCCGATAGGGGGAGGACAGGGAAGAAACACCATATATTTT.

The V gene is TRBV18, the J gene TRBJ1-2; D is uncertain. Germline V gives CDR1 KGHSH, CDR2 LQKENI. The CDR3 length is 13 residues. V was cut by 3 bases and J by 3 bases, with 8 bases left in between. This CDR3 is CASSPSSDYGYTF. The CDR3 DNA reads TGTGCCAGCTCACCGAGCAGCGACTATGGCTACACCTTC.

This chain uses TRBV7-8 with TRBJ2-7; D gene uncertain. V lost 5 bases and J 1 base, leaving 18 bases between the germline ends. The CDR3 length is 16 residues. Per germline, CDR1 SGHVS and CDR2 FQNEAQ. CDR3 nucleotides: TGTGCCAGCAGCCTTAGGTTTCGAGACAAGTCCTACGAGCAGTACTTC. This gives the protein CASSLRFRDKSYEQYF.

The gene calls are TRBV19 and TRBJ1-2, with no clear D. CDR3 length: 14 amino acids. V shed 4 bases and J shed 4 bases, with 13 bases lying between them. Looked up from germline, CDR1 is LNHDA and CDR2 is SQIVND (reference sequence). CDR3 residues: CASSTLGGGYGYTF. In nucleotides, the CDR3 is TGTGCCAGTAGTACCCTTGGCGGAGGCTATGGCTACACCTTC.

This sequence joins TRBV4-2 and TRBJ2-2, with D unresolved. V lost 1 base to trimming and J lost 2 bases, with 8 bases between them. The CDR3 totals 15 residues. Germline V gene sequence: CDR1 LGHNA, CDR2 YNFKEQ. The CDR3 region is CASSQVRGNTGELFF. The CDR3, as DNA: TGTGCCAGCAGCCAAGTGAGAGGCAACACCGGGGAGCTGTTTTTT.

Regarding this clone: One end of the junction fails to match germline, which may point to a read error. Within the sample, other DNA sequences also encode this same CDR3. J is TRBJ1-5 and V is TRBV28, with 9 bases lining up with TRBD1. The CDR3 has 15 residues. Germline CDR1 is MDHEN and CDR2 is SYDVKM. CDR3 region: CASRSTGGGNQPQHF. The DNA for the CDR3 is TGTGCCAGCAGATCCACAGGGGGCGGCAACCAGCCCCAGCATTTT.

For the CDR3, the DNA is TGTGCCAGCAGTATTGGTCCCCACAGGCGGGAGCAGTACTTC. Its translation: CASSIGPHRREQYF. The chain couples TRBV28 to TRBJ2-7, with D possibly being TRBD1 (5 bases). This CDR3 has 14 residues. Germline V gene data show CDR1 as MDHEN and CDR2 as SYDVKM. Between the trimmed V and J ends, which lost 5 bases and 7 bases, there was a span of 18 bases.